A single sample gave rise to the 29 T cell receptor beta chains below, sequenced in a study of breast tumors, draining lymph nodes, adjacent tissues (dated by TCRdb to about 2016). Library prep was done by multiplex PCR. Sequenced using an Illumina HiSeq 2000. TCRdb reprocessing: public reads trimmed at Q25 with fastp, clones called with MiXCR, in-frame beta chains kept. Each record represents a unique CDR3 protein, reported with the most common genes and DNA among its rows. The sample table contains 90,000 to 120,000 distinct CDR3 sequences; only one count was recorded for 21% of them. The ten largest clones capture roughly 1.2% of the sample. The axillary draining lymph nodes of breast cancer patients were the source of the lymph node samples. Sequencing input: axillary lymph node tissue. The receptors stem from a female donor with breast cancer. Some clones in this sample may be carry-over from other donors' samples.

This clonotype has at least ten counts. The chain is built from TRBV20-1 and TRBJ2-7, with D uncertain. Looked up from germline, CDR1 is DFQATT and CDR2 is SNEGSKA (reference sequence). The CDR3 consists of 12 residues. Trimming stripped 3 bases from V and 7 bases from J, with 13 bases between. CDR3 region: CSASLQLTEQYF. CDR3 coding DNA: TGCAGTGCTAGTCTTCAGCTAACAGAGCAGTACTTC.

This clonotype turned up a few times. The chain couples TRBV19 to TRBJ1-5, with TRBD1 identical over 7 bases. Germline-derived CDR1 and CDR2 are LNHDA and SQIVND (reference sequence). Unmatched junction bases numbered 5, after V lost 4 bases and J lost 8 bases. This CDR3 is 13 amino acids long. The chain's CDR3 is CASSTDRSEPQHF. DNA for the CDR3: TGTGCCAGTAGTACGGACAGGTCTGAGCCCCAGCATTTT. The complete variable domain, with remaining parts taken from reference TRBV19 and TRBJ1-5, reads DGGITQSPKYLFRKEGQNVTLSCEQNLNHDAMYWYRQDPGQGLRLIYYSQIVNDFQKGDIAEGYSVSREKKESFPLTVTSAQKNPTAFYLCASSTDRSEPQHFGDGTRLSIL.

This chain connects TRBV7-8 to TRBJ1-5; D perhaps matches TRBD1 (6 bases). V was trimmed by 5 bases and J by 6 bases, leaving 14 bases between them. Germline assignment: CDR1 SGHVS and CDR2 FQNEAQ. The CDR3 runs to 14 residues. The CDR3 here is CASSLYREGQPQHF. Written as DNA, the CDR3 is TGTGCCAGCAGCCTTTACAGGGAGGGTCAGCCCCAGCATTTT.

The rearrangement uses TRBV7-2 and TRBJ1-2, with D unresolved. Germline values: CDR1 SGHTA, CDR2 FQGNSA. V was shortened by 5 bases and J by 0 bases, with 13 bases between the two germline ends. The CDR3 has 15 amino acids. As DNA, the CDR3 is TGTGCCAGCAGCCCAAACGAAGGGCCTAACTATGGCTACACCTTC. Its translation is CASSPNEGPNYGYTF.

The sample holds many counts of this clonotype. The chain links TRBV5-5 to TRBJ2-5, with D unclear. From germline, CDR1 is SGHKS and CDR2 YYEKEE (reference sequence). V lost 0 bases to trimming and J lost 7 bases, with 13 bases between them. The CDR3 runs to 14 residues. The CDR3 sequence is CASSLGSYLGTQYF. For the CDR3, the DNA is TGTGCCAGCAGCTTGGGCTCGTATCTGGGGACCCAGTACTTC. Looking up the rest from reference TRBV5-5 and TRBJ2-5 gives the full variable domain: DAGVTQSPTHLIKTRGQQVTLRCSPISGHKSVSWYQQVLGQGPQFIFQYYEKEERGRGNFPDRFSARQFPNYSSELNVNALLLGDSALYLCASSLGSYLGTQYFGPGTRLLVL.

Remarks on this clonotype: A much larger clone is a single base away; this may be a read error. The chain recombines TRBV18 with TRBJ2-7; D remains ambiguous. The CDR3 extends over 12 amino acids. V lost 4 bases and J 2 bases, leaving 6 bases between the germline ends. CDR1 and CDR2 from the germline V gene are KGHSH and LQKENI. The CDR3 DNA sequence: TGTGCCAGCTCACAACAAGCCTACGAGCAGTACTTC. Its protein is CASSQQAYEQYF.

This clonotype was seen ten or more times. The chain is built from TRBV7-9 and TRBJ2-7; either TRBD1 or TRBD2 may fit D (6 bases each). The CDR3 loop spans 15 amino acids. In germline, CDR1 is SEHNR, CDR2 FQNEAQ (reference sequence). V was shortened by 6 bases and J by 2 bases, with 17 bases between the two germline ends. CDR3 loop: CASRNLRGPTYEQYF. CDR3 sequence (DNA): TGTGCCAGCAGAAATTTACGGGGGCCTACCTACGAGCAGTACTTC.

The sample holds many counts of this clonotype. For the CDR3, the DNA is TGCAGTGCGACAACAGTACAAGAGACCCAGTACTTC. This translates into CSATTVQETQYF. The chain carries TRBV20-1 and TRBJ2-5; D not resolved. CDR3 length: 12 amino acids. Germline assignment: CDR1 DFQATT and CDR2 SNEGSKA (reference sequence). Trimming removed 6 bases at V and 2 bases at J, with 10 bases between.

This clonotype was seen many times. The chain combines TRBV4-2 with TRBJ1-6; D remains ambiguous. Trimming removed 3 bases from V and 8 bases from J, with 11 bases in between. CDR1 and CDR2 (germline): LGHNA, YNFKEQ. This CDR3 contains 14 residues. The CDR3 loop reads CASSHTPSHSPLHF. Here the CDR3 DNA reads TGTGCCAGCAGCCATACCCCCTCCCATTCACCCCTCCACTTT.

About this clonotype: A much larger clone is a single base away; this may be a read error. The chain recombines TRBV5-4 with TRBJ1-4, with 8 bases identical to TRBD1. Germline trimming cut 9 bases from V and 6 bases from J; bases unmatched to any gene: 7. The CDR3 totals 13 residues. Germline lookup yields CDR1 SGHNT and CDR2 YYREEE (reference sequence). The CDR3 reads CATKPTGDEKLFF. The CDR3 coding sequence is TGTGCCACCAAACCGACAGGGGATGAAAAACTGTTTTTT.

This clonotype was recorded many times. V and J are TRBV12-3 or TRBV12-4 and TRBJ1-5, with D possibly matching TRBD1 (6 bases). V lost 5 bases to trimming and J lost 1 base, with 18 bases between them. There are 17 residues in the CDR3. Here the CDR3 reads CASSPHQGRGSNQPQHF. The CDR3 nucleotides are TGTGCCAGCAGTCCCCATCAGGGGCGCGGGAGCAATCAGCCCCAGCATTTT.

In its sample, this clonotype was seen once. V usage is TRBV7-9 and J usage is TRBJ1-1; TRBD1 matches at 8 bases. Germline trimming cut 5 bases from V and 1 base from J; bases unmatched to any gene: 6. This CDR3 contains 15 residues. Per germline, CDR1 SEHNR and CDR2 FQNEAQ (reference sequence). Written as DNA, the CDR3 is TGTGCCAGCAGCCCTAGCGGGACAGGGAACACTGAAGCTTTCTTT. This sequence encodes CASSPSGTGNTEAFF.

The CDR3, as DNA: TGTGCCAGCAGCTCGGAGACAGGGGGTACTGAAGCTTTCTTT. Protein: CASSSETGGTEAFF. This sequence joins TRBV5-4 and TRBJ1-1, with 9 nucleotides matching TRBD1. The CDR3 totals 14 residues. The J segment lost 5 bases and the V segment lost 3 bases, leaving 5 bases of the junction unmatched. Per germline, CDR1 SGHNT and CDR2 YYREEE (reference sequence).

This clonotype was observed many times. The chain uses TRBV14 and TRBJ1-2; TRBD1 is a possible D gene (6 bases). The ends were cut back, 0 bases at V and 4 bases at J, with 12 bases in the middle. CDR3 length: 15 amino acids. Germline V gene sequence: CDR1 SGHDN, CDR2 FVKESK. This chain's CDR3 is CASSQDLRGAYGYTF. The CDR3 bases are TGTGCCAGCAGCCAAGATCTCAGGGGCGCCTATGGCTACACCTTC.

This clonotype was seen only a few times. The genes are TRBV5-4 and TRBJ2-3; TRBD2 matches at 10 bases. The CDR3 is 18 amino acids. The V gene's germline CDR1 is SGHNT and CDR2 YYREEE (reference sequence). After removal of 4 bases from V and 1 base from J, the junction contained 12 bases not matched to a gene. The CDR3 is CASSPAGLAGDGTDTQYF. In DNA form, the CDR3 reads TGTGCCAGCAGCCCCGCGGGGCTAGCGGGAGACGGCACAGATACGCAGTATTTT.

A word on this clonotype: The final CDR3 position lacks the conserved phenylalanine or tryptophan, pointing to a likely read error. This chain uses TRBV3-1 with TRBJ1-2, with D possibly matching TRBD1 (5 bases). The V gene lost 0 bases and the J gene lost 4 bases, with 15 bases spanning the gap. Germline V gene data show CDR1 as LGHDT and CDR2 as YNNKEL (reference sequence). This CDR3 is 16 amino acids long. The CDR3 region is CASSQDRDRDFYGYTL. Here the CDR3 DNA reads TGTGCCAGCAGCCAAGATCGAGACAGAGATTTCTATGGCTACACCCTC.

At least ten counts were recorded for this clonotype. This chain uses TRBV18 with TRBJ2-7, with unresolved D. V was pared by 4 bases and J by 5 bases, with 12 bases between. CDR1 KGHSH and CDR2 LQKENI come from the germline V gene. This CDR3 contains 13 residues. The CDR3 DNA reads as TGTGCCAGCTCACGGAACCTTCAAGACGAGCAGTACTTC. It encodes CASSRNLQDEQYF.

This clonotype has more than one count but fewer than ten. Since a much larger clone is just one base distant, this may be a read error. This chain links TRBV7-2 with TRBJ2-1; the D is unclear. CDR1 is SGHTA, CDR2 FQGNSA, per germline. The CDR3 consists of 11 residues. The CDR3 here is CAGSRYNEQFF. CDR3 DNA: TGTGCCGGCAGCCGATACAATGAGCAGTTCTTC.

V gene TRBV18 combines with J gene TRBJ2-5; 12 nucleotides agree with TRBD1. With 5 bases clipped from V and 4 bases from J, the junction kept 5 bases outside the gene matches. There are 15 residues in the CDR3. Germline V CDR1 and CDR2: KGHSH, LQKENI. In DNA, the CDR3 is TGTGCCAGCTCATCCGGGACAGGGGGCGGAGAGACCCAGTACTTC. It translates to CASSSGTGGGETQYF. Using reference TRBV18 and TRBJ2-5 for the parts outside the CDR3, the full variable domain is NAGVMQNPRHLVRRRGQEARLRCSPMKGHSHVYWYRQLPEEGLKFMVYLQKENIIDESGMPKERFSAEFPKEGPSILRIQQVVRGDSAAYFCASSSGTGGGETQYFGPGTRLLVL.

This clonotype was detected many times. The rearrangement joins TRBV10-3 to TRBJ1-3; D unresolved. Germline lookup yields CDR1 ENHRY and CDR2 SYGVKD. This CDR3 has 14 residues. Trimming took 5 bases from V and 0 from J, leaving 8 bases between them. This chain's CDR3 is CAISLSYSGNTIYF. The CDR3 bases are TGTGCCATCAGTCTATCGTACTCTGGAAACACCATATATTTT.

This clonotype was picked up many times. The CDR3 DNA sequence: TGCGCCAGCAGCTTGGAAGTTAGCGCTACCTACAATGAGCAGTTCTTC. This codes for CASSLEVSATYNEQFF. This chain links TRBV5-1 with TRBJ2-1, with D possibly being TRBD2 (5 bases). The germline V gene has CDR1 SGHRS and CDR2 YFSETQ. Trimming pared 0 bases from V and 2 bases from J, leaving 12 bases between. The CDR3 runs 16 residues.

This clonotype came up many times. The genes are TRBV12-3 or TRBV12-4 and TRBJ1-2; no definite D call. Trimming removed 3 bases at V and 4 bases at J, with 9 bases between. The CDR3 totals 13 residues. CDR3 residues: CASSFQESYGYTF. The CDR3 DNA follows: TGTGCCAGCAGTTTCCAGGAATCCTATGGCTACACCTTC.

This clonotype was picked up many times. V is TRBV20-1 and J is TRBJ2-1; D ambiguous. The CDR3 covers 13 residues. V was clipped by 1 base and J by 6 bases, with 10 bases between them. Germline V CDR1 and CDR2: DFQATT, SNEGSKA (reference sequence). This CDR3 is CSARVNSGNEQFF. Here the CDR3 DNA reads TGCAGTGCTAGAGTGAACTCGGGCAATGAGCAGTTCTTC.

Here the CDR3 DNA reads TGCAGTGCTAGAGCCCTAGGCTTAGGAGGGCACATTCAGTACTTC. Translating gives CSARALGLGGHIQYF. The chain links TRBV20-1 to TRBJ2-4; the D gene is possibly TRBD2 (6 bases). Trimming took off 1 base at V and 8 bases at J, with 18 bases between the two ends. Germline V gene data show CDR1 as DFQATT and CDR2 as SNEGSKA (reference sequence). The CDR3 extends over 15 amino acids.

Regarding this clonotype: The junction and the germline gene differ at one end; a read error may be behind it. V and J are TRBV2 and TRBJ2-1, with D maybe TRBD2 (6 bases). The CDR3 covers 16 residues. In germline, CDR1 is SNHLY, CDR2 FYNNEI. The CDR3 DNA reads as TGTGCCAGCAGGGTATCTAGCGCAGTATTCGGCAATGAGCAGTCCTTC. This codes for CASRVSSAVFGNEQSF.

This clonotype was detected ten times or more. The chain's CDR3 is CAISAGQDYGYTF. The CDR3 nucleotides read TGTGCCATCAGTGCGGGACAGGATTATGGCTACACCTTC. The rearrangement uses TRBV10-3 and TRBJ1-2, with 8 positions matching TRBD1. The J segment lost 5 bases and the V segment lost 4 bases, leaving 3 bases of the junction unmatched. CDR1 ENHRY and CDR2 SYGVKD come from the germline V gene. This CDR3 spans 13 amino acids.

This clonotype was observed at least ten times. The chain has TRBV20-1 and TRBJ2-7; D is unresolved. V lost 0 bases to trimming and J lost 4 bases, with 10 bases between them. In germline, CDR1 is DFQATT, CDR2 SNEGSKA (reference sequence). CDR3 size: 13 residues. CDR3 amino acids: CSARDLSTYEQYF. In DNA form, the CDR3 reads TGCAGTGCTAGAGATCTGAGTACTTACGAGCAGTACTTC.

This chain links TRBV27 with TRBJ1-2, with 7 bases fitting TRBD1. The germline V gene has CDR1 MNHEY and CDR2 SMNVEV (reference sequence). The J segment lost 4 bases and the V segment lost 4 bases, leaving 9 bases of the junction unmatched. The CDR3 extends over 15 amino acids. In nucleotides, the CDR3 is TGTGCCAGCAGTTATTCGGGGGGACAGTCCTATGGCTACACCTTC. This translates into CASSYSGGQSYGYTF.

This clonotype occurred once. The rearrangement joins TRBV7-9 to TRBJ1-1; possible D gene TRBD1, 6 bases. The germline V and J ends were trimmed by 5 bases and 1 base, with 14 bases remaining between them. Germline CDR1 is SEHNR and CDR2 is FQNEAQ (reference sequence). This CDR3 spans 15 amino acids. CDR3 region: CASSVDRLSNTEAFF. The CDR3 bases are TGTGCCAGCAGCGTCGACAGGTTATCGAACACTGAAGCTTTCTTT.